These 18 T cell receptor beta chains were sequenced from one sample in a study of blood T cell repertoires in COVID-19. Assay used: immunoSEQ multiplex PCR; TCRdb lists only in-frame clones, some missing. Among about 260,000 clones listed, around nine tenths were seen once. Sequencing used peripheral blood. The receptors derive from a man aged 40-50 years who had recovered from COVID-19.

J is TRBJ2-3 and V is TRBV9, with D maybe TRBD2 (7 bases). The CDR3 totals 15 residues. Germline V gene data show CDR1 as SGDLS and CDR2 as YYNGEE. Trimming removed 4 bases at V and 3 bases at J, with 15 bases between. CDR3 loop: CASSPRGAVTDTQYF. As DNA, the CDR3 is TGTGCCAGCAGCCCCCGGGGGGCGGTTACAGATACGCAGTATTTT.

The chain has TRBV7-2 and TRBJ1-6; a weak D match, TRBD1 (6 bases). The V gene lost 3 bases and the J gene lost 5 bases, with 8 bases spanning the gap. Germline assignment: CDR1 SGHTA and CDR2 FQGNSA. The CDR3 extends over 14 amino acids. The CDR3 sequence: CASSFQGNNSPLHF. The CDR3 DNA reads TGTGCCAGCAGCTTTCAGGGGAATAATTCACCCCTCCACTTT.

This chain links TRBV5-1 with TRBJ1-3; tentative D call: TRBD1 (5 bases). Germline values: CDR1 SGHRS, CDR2 YFSETQ. The CDR3 covers 15 residues. V was pared by 0 bases and J by 0 bases, with 7 bases between. The CDR3 sequence is CASSLAGRSGNTIYF. The CDR3 DNA reads as TGCGCCAGCAGCTTGGCAGGGCGCTCTGGAAACACCATATATTTT.

This sequence joins TRBV5-1 and TRBJ1-5, with TRBD1 matching 7 bases. This CDR3 region has 14 residues. Germline V gene data show CDR1 as SGHRS and CDR2 as YFSETQ. J gave up 4 bases and V 4 bases, and 5 bases lay outside the gene matches. The CDR3 DNA follows: TGCGCCAGCAGCGAGGGACAGTCAAATCAGCCCCAGCATTTT. It specifies CASSEGQSNQPQHF.

The V call is TRBV20-1, the J call TRBJ1-1; 8 nucleotides match TRBD1. The J segment lost 4 bases and the V segment lost 6 bases, leaving 1 base of the junction unmatched. The germline V gene encodes CDR1 DFQATT and CDR2 SNEGSKA (reference sequence). The CDR3 is 11 residues long. This CDR3 is CSATGGTEAFF. CDR3 nucleotides: TGCAGTGCAACAGGGGGCACTGAAGCTTTCTTT.

The chain combines TRBV27 with TRBJ2-3; possibly TRBD2 for D (6 bases). CDR3 length equals 14 residues. Per germline, CDR1 MNHEY and CDR2 SMNVEV (reference sequence). Between the trimmed V and J ends, which lost 4 bases and 3 bases, there was a span of 11 bases. The CDR3 coding sequence is TGTGCCAGCAGTTACGGGAGTCGTACAGATACGCAGTATTTT. Translated, it gives CASSYGSRTDTQYF.

The CDR3 bases are TGTGCCAGCAGGGGGAGAGCTAACTATGGCTACACCTTC. Residues: CASRGRANYGYTF. The chain joins TRBV12-3 or TRBV12-4 to TRBJ1-2; D gene ambiguous. The V end lost 6 bases, the J end lost 0 bases, and 8 bases lay between the germline ends. The CDR3 has 13 residues.

The genes are TRBV7-8 and TRBJ1-5; D perhaps matches TRBD1 (5 bases). Trimming removed 2 bases from V and 4 bases from J, with 9 bases in between. The CDR3 length is 14 residues. The germline CDR1 and CDR2 sequences are SGHVS and FQNEAQ. The CDR3 region has the DNA TGTGCCAGCAGCTTAAGGGGAGGAAATCAGCCCCAGCATTTT. This sequence encodes CASSLRGGNQPQHF.

V gene TRBV13 combines with J gene TRBJ2-7, with D possibly TRBD2 on 6 matching bases. The CDR3 covers 16 residues. From germline, CDR1 is PRHDT and CDR2 FYEKMQ (reference sequence). The V end was cut by 3 bases, the J end by 5 bases, with 20 bases between. The CDR3 loop is CASSFPSSAAGHEQYF. Here the CDR3 DNA reads TGTGCCAGCAGCTTCCCTTCTAGCGCTGCGGGCCACGAGCAGTACTTC. Full variable domain (outside the CDR3, taken from reference TRBV13 and TRBJ2-7): AAGVIQSPRHLIKEKRETATLKCYPIPRHDTVYWYQQGPGQDPQFLISFYEKMQSDKGSIPDRFSAQQFSDYHSELNMSSLELGDSALYFCASSFPSSAAGHEQYFGPGTRLTVT.

The chain uses TRBV4-1 and TRBJ2-4, with D possibly matching TRBD2 (6 bases). This CDR3 comprises 13 residues. Trimming stripped 1 base from V and 9 bases from J, with 10 bases between. Germline values: CDR1 MGHRA, CDR2 YSYEKL. In DNA, the CDR3 is TGCGCCAGCAGCCAAGCTAGCGAGGTCATTCAGTACTTC. Translated: CASSQASEVIQYF.

The chain employs TRBV6-2 or TRBV6-3 and TRBJ1-2; TRBD1 aligns across 8 bases. Germline V gene data show CDR1 as MNHEY and CDR2 as SVGEGT. Germline trimming cut 5 bases from V and 4 bases from J; bases unmatched to any gene: 6. The CDR3 contains 14 residues. The CDR3 region has the DNA TGTGCCAGCAGTATCAGGGGGCGCGTCTATGGCTACACCTTC. Protein: CASSIRGRVYGYTF.

This clone was picked up one time. The chain carries TRBV6-6 and TRBJ1-5, with 12 bases identical to TRBD1. The CDR3 length is 16 residues. V was pared by 6 bases and J by 5 bases, with 8 bases of the junction left unmatched. Germline CDR1 and CDR2: MNHNY and SVGAGI (reference sequence). CDR3 amino acids: CASRGQGALVDQPQHF. The CDR3 bases are TGTGCCAGCAGGGGACAGGGGGCGTTGGTAGATCAGCCCCAGCATTTT.

This clone was counted once. This sequence joins TRBV9 and TRBJ1-2, with a tentative D call TRBD1 (6 bases). Per germline, CDR1 SGDLS and CDR2 YYNGEE. The CDR3 runs to 14 residues. V was trimmed by 5 bases and J by 4 bases, leaving 15 bases between them. DNA for the CDR3: TGTGCCAGCAGGGGCTTTGGACAGACCTATGGCTACACCTTC. Its protein is CASRGFGQTYGYTF.

The chain uses TRBV5-6 and TRBJ2-7; D is possibly TRBD2 (6 bases). Germline CDR1 and CDR2: SGHDT and YYEEEE. The CDR3 loop spans 16 amino acids. The germline V and J ends were trimmed by 5 bases and 6 bases, with 24 bases remaining between them. The CDR3: CASSDYGISRGGEQYF. The CDR3 coding sequence is TGTGCCAGCAGTGATTACGGGATCTCCCGGGGAGGCGAGCAGTACTTC.

The chain has TRBV7-2 and TRBJ2-7, with TRBD2 matching over 10 bases. Trimming took 4 bases from V and 3 from J; bases not matched to a gene: 6. The CDR3 sequence is 15 residues long. Germline V lookup: CDR1 SGHTA, CDR2 FQGNSA. The CDR3 nucleotides read TGTGCCAGCAGCTACCTAGCGGGAGTAGGCTACGAGCAGTACTTC. It codes for CASSYLAGVGYEQYF.

This chain links TRBV7-2 with TRBJ1-1; D ambiguous. The CDR3 is 14 amino acids. V lost 2 bases and J lost 2, with 9 bases in between. Germline values: CDR1 SGHTA, CDR2 FQGNSA. Written as DNA, the CDR3 is TGTGCCAGCAGCTTACTACAGCCCAACACTGAAGCTTTCTTT. Translating gives CASSLLQPNTEAFF.

V gene TRBV5-6 combines with J gene TRBJ1-2; D might be TRBD1 (5 bases). Trimming left V 0 bases short and J 7 bases short, with 13 bases between. The CDR3 extends over 14 amino acids. Germline V gene lookup returns CDR1 SGHDT and CDR2 YYEEEE. The CDR3 protein is CASSLVLQGAGYTF. DNA of the CDR3: TGTGCCAGCAGCTTGGTGTTGCAGGGCGCTGGCTACACCTTC.

This clone has more than one count but fewer than ten. The rearrangement links TRBV4-3 to TRBJ2-1; 9 bases map to TRBD1. V was pared by 2 bases and J by 10 bases, with 3 bases of the junction left unmatched. This CDR3 is built from 13 residues. CDR1 and CDR2 (germline): LGHNA, YSLEER. CDR3 in amino acids: CASSQTGGQEQFF. CDR3 coding DNA: TGCGCCAGCAGCCAAACAGGGGGCCAGGAGCAGTTCTTC.